Listed below are T cell receptor beta chains from one sample, sequenced in a study of T cell responses to AZD1222 COVID-19 vaccine. Repertoires were generated with immunoSEQ multiplex PCR, while TCRdb's copy carries only in-frame clones and drops some. This table holds about 110,000 clones, about 94% found once. This specimen was peripheral blood, taken 28 days after the second AZD1222 dose. All receptors come from an adult who received the AZD1222 COVID-19 vaccine. CDR3s include the opening cysteine and the closing phenylalanine or tryptophan. D genes are given only for firm matches. The size entry is marked missing in some rows and otherwise reads once, few, many or a size class.

D,size,J,V,CDR3,DNA
-,-,TRBJ1-1,TRBV11-1,CASSPVAVNTEAFF,TGTGCCAGCAGCCCTGTCGCAGTGAACACTGAAGCTTTCTTT
-,-,TRBJ1-5,TRBV5-6,CASSLARQVKEPQHF,TGTGCCAGCAGCTTGGCGAGACAGGTAAAGGAGCCCCAGCATTTT
TRBD1,-,TRBJ2-3,TRBV11-2,CASSPGTGAITDTQYF,TGTGCCAGCAGCCCTGGGACAGGGGCTATCACAGATACGCAGTATTTT
-,-,TRBJ1-2,TRBV18,CASSPSQENYGYTF,TGTGCCAGCTCACCAAGCCAAGAGAACTATGGCTACACCTTC
TRBD1,-,TRBJ2-7,TRBV7-9,CASSSVGGRQGEQYF,TGTGCCAGCAGCTCCGTAGGAGGTAGACAGGGCGAGCAGTACTTC
-,-,TRBJ1-3,TRBV18,CASSPSGRRDTIYF,TGTGCCAGCTCACCATCCGGGCGTCGGGACACCATATATTTT
-,-,TRBJ2-3,TRBV7-2,CASSLRLSTVTDTQYF,TGTGCCAGCAGCCTACGGCTAAGCACGGTCACAGATACGCAGTATTTT
TRBD1,-,TRBJ2-3,TRBV7-6,CASSGTGVTQYF,TGTGCCAGCAGCGGGACAGGGGTGACGCAGTATTTT
-,-,TRBJ1-1,TRBV6-5,CASSLRAGVNTEAFF,TGTGCCAGCAGCCTCAGAGCAGGAGTGAACACTGAAGCTTTCTTT
-,-,TRBJ2-1,TRBV6-4,CASRPRCDEQFF,TGTGCCAGCAGGCCCCGGTGCGATGAGCAGTTCTTC
-,once,TRBJ1-3,TRBV28,CASSWGPNTIYF,TGTGCCAGCAGTTGGGGCCCAAACACCATATATTTT
-,-,TRBJ1-3,TRBV6-5,CASSYGGTRAGNTIYF,TGTGCCAGCAGTTACGGGGGGACCCGGGCGGGAAACACCATATATTTT
-,-,TRBJ1-1,TRBV5-1,CASSLGGGITEAFF,TGCGCCAGCAGCTTGGGAGGGGGTATCACTGAAGCTTTCTTT
TRBD2,-,TRBJ2-5,TRBV7-9,CASSSRTSGGPYF,TGTGCCAGCAGCTCCAGGACTAGCGGGGGCCCGTACTTC
-,-,TRBJ1-4,TRBV28,CASSLGGPNEKLFF,TGTGCCAGCAGTTTAGGAGGACCTAATGAAAAACTGTTTTTT
TRBD1,-,TRBJ1-1,TRBV18,CASSPGQGGEAFF,TGTGCCAGCTCACCCGGACAGGGTGGTGAAGCTTTCTTT
TRBD2,once,TRBJ2-1,TRBV9,CASSVSGRGPEQFF,TGTGCCAGCAGCGTAAGCGGGAGGGGTCCCGAGCAGTTCTTC
-,-,TRBJ1-2,TRBV6-5,CASSHENLVYGYTF,TGTGCCAGCAGTCACGAGAACTTGGTCTATGGCTACACCTTC
TRBD2,-,TRBJ2-3,TRBV9,CASSVVRGLTDTQYF,TGTGCCAGCAGCGTAGTGCGGGGACTAACGGATACGCAGTATTTT
TRBD1,-,TRBJ1-6,TRBV6-1,CASSELQGYNSPLHF,TGTGCCAGCAGTGAACTACAGGGGTATAATTCACCCCTCCACTTT
-,-,TRBJ1-2,TRBV3-1/TRBV3-2,CASSPSGGDYGYTF,TGTGCCAGCAGCCCCTCGGGGGGGGACTATGGCTACACCTTC
-,-,TRBJ2-1,TRBV2,CASVGTYEQFF,TGTGCCAGCGTCGGGACCTATGAGCAGTTCTTC
-,-,TRBJ2-2,TRBV12-5,CASGRGRDTGELFF,TGTGCTAGTGGGCGGGGCAGGGACACCGGGGAGCTGTTTTTT
-,-,TRBJ1-5,TRBV21-1,CASSKFSGVNQPQHF,TGTGCCAGCAGCAAGTTTTCGGGGGTTAATCAGCCCCAGCATTTT
-,-,TRBJ1-1,TRBV29-1,CSVGGYTEAFF,TGCAGCGTTGGGGGATACACTGAAGCTTTCTTT
-,-,TRBJ2-2,TRBV30,CAWRGRGGVSGELFF,TGTGCCTGGAGGGGACGCGGAGGAGTTAGCGGGGAGCTGTTTTTT